These 10 T cell receptor beta chains were sequenced from one sample in a study of post-analysis software for immune sequencing data. Whole-study results and caveats: Four or five TRBV segments were more frequent in patients than controls; TRBV5-6, TRBV5-1 and TRBV20-1 belonged to this group.

What these receptors recognize is not known. Tagging with unique molecular identifiers was a feature of the TCR beta cDNA libraries. TCRdb re-analysed the PCR reads in MiXCR, keeping a single row per CDR3 protein. The repertoire holds about 770,000 distinct CDR3 sequences, with 46% as singletons. Sequencing was done on a sample of blood. These receptors came from a girl between 5 and 17 years old with multiple sclerosis.

This sequence joins TRBV28 and TRBJ1-2, with D tentatively TRBD1 (6 bases). This CDR3 is built from 15 residues. Germline values: CDR1 MDHEN, CDR2 SYDVKM. V lost 8 bases and J lost 8, with 24 bases in between. CDR3 sequence (DNA): TGTGCCAGCCAGCCCTCGTCTACAGGGCCCACGGGCTACACCTTC. Its protein product is CASQPSSTGPTGYTF.

This clonotype has a count of ten or more. The rearrangement links TRBV5-1 to TRBJ2-7, with 10 bases that match TRBD1. V lost 0 bases, J lost 5 bases, and 5 bases stayed unmatched. The germline gives CDR1 SGHRS, CDR2 YFSETQ. CDR3 length: 15 amino acids. CDR3 nucleotides: TGCGCCAGCAGCTTGGAAGGGACAGGGGTGGACGAGCAGTACTTC. This sequence encodes CASSLEGTGVDEQYF.

The table lists this clonotype with a count of one. The rearrangement uses TRBV11-2 and TRBJ2-1; possibly TRBD2 for D (7 bases). This CDR3 region has 15 residues. Trimming removed 2 bases at V and 7 bases at J, with 15 bases between. CDR1 is SGHAT and CDR2 is FQNNGV in the germline V gene. CDR3 in amino acids: CASSLRGGAVNEQFF. CDR3 nucleotide sequence: TGTGCCAGCAGCTTAAGGGGGGGCGCGGTTAATGAGCAGTTCTTC.

The chain carries TRBV29-1 and TRBJ2-3; D is possibly TRBD1 or TRBD2 (6 bases each). This CDR3 has 14 amino acids. Trimming pared 7 bases from V and 0 bases from J, leaving 14 bases between. Germline CDR1 reads SQVTM; CDR2 reads ANQGSEA. This CDR3 reads CSARRGVSTDTQYF. The CDR3 DNA reads TGCAGCGCCCGGAGGGGGGTTAGCACAGATACGCAGTATTTT.

This clonotype was seen more than once but under ten times. A clone one base away is much larger, so this may be a read error. V usage is TRBV6-5 and J usage is TRBJ2-3, with 8 bases that match TRBD2. The CDR3 is made up of 16 amino acids. CDR1 and CDR2 from the germline V gene are MNHEY and SVGAGI. The CDR3 DNA reads as TGTACCAGCAGGCCGCCCGCTAGCGGGAGCACAGATACGCAGTATTTT. Protein product: CTSRPPASGSTDTQYF.

This chain connects TRBV14 to TRBJ2-5; D remains ambiguous. V gave up 0 bases and J gave up 5 bases, with 10 bases separating them. CDR3 size: 14 residues. Germline loops: CDR1 SGHDN, CDR2 FVKESK. The CDR3 DNA sequence: TGTGCCAGCAGCCAAGAGTCGGGCTGGGAGACCCAGTACTTC. Translating gives CASSQESGWETQYF. The full variable domain, in which reference TRBV14 and TRBJ2-5 provide the parts outside the CDR3, is EAGVTQFPSHSVIEKGQTVTLRCDPISGHDNLYWYRRVMGKEIKFLLHFVKESKQDESGMPNNRFLAERTGGTYSTLKVQPAELEDSGVYFCASSQESGWETQYFGPGTRLLVL.

This clonotype was found a few times. V is TRBV29-1 and J is TRBJ2-7; D gene uncertain. Germline V lookup: CDR1 SQVTM, CDR2 ANQGSEA. The length of the CDR3 is 14 residues. Trimming took off 6 bases at V and 2 bases at J, with 17 bases between the two ends. CDR3 loop: CSVELATATYEQYF. The DNA for the CDR3 is TGCAGCGTCGAACTGGCTACAGCTACCTACGAGCAGTACTTC.

V and J are TRBV12-3 or TRBV12-4 and TRBJ2-3, with a possible D match to TRBD2 (6 bases). The V end lost 5 bases, the J end lost 7 bases, and 22 bases lay between the germline ends. CDR3 length: 16 amino acids. CDR3 residues: CASSTSSRERRNTQYF. The CDR3 nucleotides read TGTGCCAGCAGTACCTCCTCCCGGGAGAGGAGAAATACGCAGTATTTT.

V is TRBV20-1 and J is TRBJ2-1; 7 positions match TRBD2. This CDR3 comprises 14 residues. Trimming removed 2 bases from V and 2 bases from J; junction bases left unmatched: 3. Looked up from germline, CDR1 is DFQATT and CDR2 is SNEGSKA (reference sequence). CDR3 loop: CSARPSGTYNEQFF. For the CDR3, the DNA is TGCAGTGCTAGACCTAGCGGCACCTACAATGAGCAGTTCTTC.

This chain uses TRBV28 with TRBJ1-5, with TRBD1 identical over 7 bases. Germline-derived CDR1 and CDR2 are MDHEN and SYDVKM. The trim removed 5 bases at V and 3 bases at J, leaving 7 bases unmatched. The CDR3 runs to 15 residues. CDR3 in DNA: TGTGCCAGCAGTGTTACAGGGGAATACAATCAGCCCCAGCATTTT. Protein product: CASSVTGEYNQPQHF.